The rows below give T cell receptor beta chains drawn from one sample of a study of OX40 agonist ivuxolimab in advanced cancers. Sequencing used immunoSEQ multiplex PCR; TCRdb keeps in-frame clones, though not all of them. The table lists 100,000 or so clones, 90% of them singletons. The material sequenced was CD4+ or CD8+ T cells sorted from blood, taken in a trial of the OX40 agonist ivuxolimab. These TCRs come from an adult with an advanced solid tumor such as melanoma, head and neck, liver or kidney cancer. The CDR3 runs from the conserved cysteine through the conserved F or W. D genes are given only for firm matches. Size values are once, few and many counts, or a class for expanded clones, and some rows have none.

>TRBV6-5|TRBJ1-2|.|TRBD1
CASSLGTGAGYTF
TGTGCCAGCAGCTTAGGGACAGGGGCTGGCTACACCTTC
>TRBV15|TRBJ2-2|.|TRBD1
CATSIIGQGSRELFF
TGTGCCACCAGCATCATTGGACAGGGATCTAGGGAGCTGTTTTTT
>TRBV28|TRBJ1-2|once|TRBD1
CASSPGQGGIYGYTF
TGTGCCAGCAGTCCCGGCCAGGGGGGAATCTATGGCTACACCTTC
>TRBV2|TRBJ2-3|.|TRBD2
CASSAQQGGTDTQYF
TGTGCCAGCAGTGCGCAGCAGGGAGGGACAGATACGCAGTATTTT
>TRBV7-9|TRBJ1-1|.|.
CASSLENRATEAFF
TGTGCCAGCAGCTTAGAAAACAGGGCCACTGAAGCTTTCTTT
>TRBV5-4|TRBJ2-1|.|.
CASSLDGVGNEQFF
TGTGCCAGCAGCCTCGACGGGGTTGGCAATGAGCAGTTCTTC
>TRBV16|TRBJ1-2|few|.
CASSLREGANYGYTF
TGTGCCAGCAGCCTGAGGGAGGGTGCTAACTATGGCTACACCTTC
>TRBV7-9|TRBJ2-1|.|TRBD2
CASSSGLGYEQFF
TGTGCCAGCAGCTCGGGACTAGGGTATGAGCAGTTCTTC
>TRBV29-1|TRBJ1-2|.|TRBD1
CSVETGVANYGYTF
TGCAGCGTTGAAACAGGGGTAGCTAACTATGGCTACACCTTC
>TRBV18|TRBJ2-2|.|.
CASSPLDTGELFF
TGTGCCAGCTCACCGCTCGACACCGGGGAGCTGTTTTTT
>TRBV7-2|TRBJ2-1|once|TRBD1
CASSLGQGAHEQFF
TGTGCCAGCAGCTTAGGACAGGGGGCCCATGAGCAGTTCTTC
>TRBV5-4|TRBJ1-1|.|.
CASSLDRNTEAFF
TGTGCCAGCAGTTTAGACAGGAACACTGAAGCTTTCTTT
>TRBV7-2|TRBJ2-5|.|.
CASSSDRWGETQYF
TGTGCCAGCAGCTCAGACAGGTGGGGGGAGACCCAGTACTTC
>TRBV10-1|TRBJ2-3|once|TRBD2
CASSELRASGGSDTQYF
TGCGCCAGCAGTGAGTTACGGGCTAGCGGGGGAAGTGATACGCAGTATTTT
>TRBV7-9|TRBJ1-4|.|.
CASSFPSSAIEKLFF
TGTGCCAGCAGCTTCCCTAGCTCAGCGATTGAAAAACTGTTTTTT
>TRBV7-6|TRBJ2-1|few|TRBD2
CASSKTSQSSYNEQFF
TGTGCCAGCAGCAAGACTAGCCAGAGCTCCTACAATGAGCAGTTCTTC
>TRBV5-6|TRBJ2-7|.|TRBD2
CASSPGLPREQYF
TGTGCCAGCAGCCCGGGACTACCACGGGAGCAGTACTTC
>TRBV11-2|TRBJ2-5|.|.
CASSLRGETQYF
TGTGCCAGCAGCTTACGGGGGGAGACCCAGTACTTC
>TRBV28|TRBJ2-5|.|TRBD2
CASSIGGREETQYF
TGTGCCAGCAGTATAGGCGGGAGGGAAGAGACCCAGTACTTC
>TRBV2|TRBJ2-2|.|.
CASSSFGEATGELFF
TGTGCCAGCAGTTCCTTCGGAGAGGCGACCGGGGAGCTGTTTTTT
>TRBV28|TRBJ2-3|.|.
CASKVGQGLFTDTQYF
TGTGCCAGCAAAGTCGGGCAGGGGCTATTTACAGATACGCAGTATTTT
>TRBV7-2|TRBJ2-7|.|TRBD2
CASSYLAGLSYEQYF
TGTGCCAGCAGCTATCTAGCGGGCCTCTCCTACGAGCAGTACTTC
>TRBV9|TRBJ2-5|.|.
CASSVGTQETQYF
TGTGCCAGCAGCGTAGGGACTCAAGAGACCCAGTACTTC
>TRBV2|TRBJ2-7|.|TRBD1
CASSEGQGPLGQYF
TGTGCCAGCAGTGAGGGACAGGGGCCCTTGGGGCAGTACTTC
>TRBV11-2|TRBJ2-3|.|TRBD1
CASSSNRGSVTDTQYF
TGTGCCAGCAGCTCAAACAGGGGGAGTGTGACAGATACGCAGTATTTT
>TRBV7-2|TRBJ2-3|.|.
CASGVLGDNTDTQYF
TGTGCCAGCGGGGTGTTGGGGGATAACACAGATACGCAGTATTTT
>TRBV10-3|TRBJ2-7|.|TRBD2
CAISGASGISYEQYF
TGTGCCATCAGTGGGGCTAGCGGGATCTCCTACGAGCAGTACTTC
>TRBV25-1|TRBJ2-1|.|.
CASRRLGDNEQFF
TGTGCCAGCAGGCGACTAGGGGACAATGAGCAGTTCTTC
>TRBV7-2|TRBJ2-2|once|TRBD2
CASSRRLAVNTGELFF
TGTGCCAGCAGCCGTCGACTAGCGGTTAACACCGGGGAGCTGTTTTTT
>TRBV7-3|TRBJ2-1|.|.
CASSDNYNEQFF
TGTGCCAGCAGCGATAATTACAATGAGCAGTTCTTC
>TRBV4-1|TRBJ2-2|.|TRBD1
CASSQDRNRGTDTGELFF
TGCGCCAGCAGCCAAGATCGGAACAGGGGCACCGACACCGGGGAGCTGTTTTTT
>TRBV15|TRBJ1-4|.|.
CATSRGVGGLNEKLFF
TGTGCCACCAGCAGAGGTGTTGGGGGGCTTAATGAAAAACTGTTTTTT
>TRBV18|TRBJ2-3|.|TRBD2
CASSPRLAGVSTDTQYF
TGTGCCAGCTCACCCCGACTAGCGGGAGTAAGCACAGATACGCAGTATTTT
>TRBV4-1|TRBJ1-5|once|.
CASSQRWGIPSQPQHF
TGCGCCAGCAGCCAGCGGTGGGGAATCCCCAGTCAGCCCCAGCATTTT
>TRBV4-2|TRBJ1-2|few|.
CASSQDPYGYTF
TGTGCCAGCAGCCAAGACCCCTATGGCTACACCTTC
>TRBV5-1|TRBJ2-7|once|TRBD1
CASSPRQGSSYEQYF
TGCGCCAGCAGCCCTCGACAGGGGAGCTCCTACGAGCAGTACTTC
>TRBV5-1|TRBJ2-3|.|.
CASSLPGEDTQYF
TGCGCCAGCAGCTTGCCGGGGGAAGATACGCAGTATTTT
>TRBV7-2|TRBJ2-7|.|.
CASSLAVTSHYEQCF
TGTGCCAGCAGCTTAGCAGTGACTTCCCACTACGAGCAGTGCTTC
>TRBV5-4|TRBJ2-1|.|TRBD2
CASSLERGAYNEQFF
TGTGCCAGCAGCTTGGAGCGGGGGGCCTACAATGAGCAGTTCTTC
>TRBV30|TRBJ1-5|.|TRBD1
CAWSVSGGGKPQHF
TGTGCCTGGAGTGTATCAGGGGGCGGCAAGCCCCAGCATTTT
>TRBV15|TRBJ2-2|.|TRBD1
CATSKGGRDTGELFF
TGTGCCACCAGCAAAGGGGGCCGGGACACCGGGGAGCTGTTTTTT
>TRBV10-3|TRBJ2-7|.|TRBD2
CAISEGRERVVEQYF
TGTGCCATCAGTGAGGGGCGGGAGCGGGTCGTCGAGCAGTACTTC
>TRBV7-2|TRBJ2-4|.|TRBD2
CASSSGTTKNIQYF
TGTGCCAGCAGCTCCGGGACTACCAAAAACATTCAGTACTTC
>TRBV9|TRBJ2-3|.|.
CASAATISTDTQYF
TGTGCCAGCGCGGCTACCATTAGCACAGATACGCAGTATTTT
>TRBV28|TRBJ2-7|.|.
CASSFSRTANYEQYF
TGTGCCAGCAGTTTTTCCCGGACAGCTAACTACGAGCAGTACTTC
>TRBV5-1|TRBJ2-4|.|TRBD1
CASRGTGLAKNIQYF
TGCGCCAGCAGGGGGACAGGGCTAGCCAAAAACATTCAGTACTTC
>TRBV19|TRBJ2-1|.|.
CASKSGSYNEQFF
TGTGCCAGCAAAAGCGGATCCTACAATGAGCAGTTCTTC